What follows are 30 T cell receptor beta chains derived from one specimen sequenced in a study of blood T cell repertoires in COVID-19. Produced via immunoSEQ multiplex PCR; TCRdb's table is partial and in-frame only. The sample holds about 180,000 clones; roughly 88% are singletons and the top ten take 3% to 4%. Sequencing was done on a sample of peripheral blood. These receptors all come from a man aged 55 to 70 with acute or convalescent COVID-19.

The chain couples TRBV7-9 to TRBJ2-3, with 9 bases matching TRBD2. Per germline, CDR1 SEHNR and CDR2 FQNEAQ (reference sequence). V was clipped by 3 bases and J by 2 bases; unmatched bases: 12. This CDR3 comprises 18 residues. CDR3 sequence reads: CASSFDLSSGITTDTQYF. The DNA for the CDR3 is TGTGCCAGCAGCTTCGACCTGTCTAGCGGGATCACCACAGATACGCAGTATTTT.

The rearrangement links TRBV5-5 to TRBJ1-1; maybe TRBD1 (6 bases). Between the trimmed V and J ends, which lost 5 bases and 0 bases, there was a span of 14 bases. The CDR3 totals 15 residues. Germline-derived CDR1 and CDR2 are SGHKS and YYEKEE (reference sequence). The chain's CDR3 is CASSRGGLMNTEAFF. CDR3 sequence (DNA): TGTGCCAGCAGTAGGGGGGGCCTCATGAACACTGAAGCTTTCTTT.

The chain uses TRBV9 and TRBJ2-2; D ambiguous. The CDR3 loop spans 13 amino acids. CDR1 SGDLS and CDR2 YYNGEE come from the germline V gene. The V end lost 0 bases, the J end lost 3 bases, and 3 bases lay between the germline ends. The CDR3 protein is CASSVAYTGELFF. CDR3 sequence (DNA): TGTGCCAGCAGCGTAGCCTACACCGGGGAGCTGTTTTTT. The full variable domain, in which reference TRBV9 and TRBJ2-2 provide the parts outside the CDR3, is DSGVTQTPKHLITATGQRVTLRCSPRSGDLSVYWYQQSLDQGLQFLIQYYNGEERAKGNILERFSAQQFPDLHSELNLSSLELGDSALYFCASSVAYTGELFFGEGSRLTVL.

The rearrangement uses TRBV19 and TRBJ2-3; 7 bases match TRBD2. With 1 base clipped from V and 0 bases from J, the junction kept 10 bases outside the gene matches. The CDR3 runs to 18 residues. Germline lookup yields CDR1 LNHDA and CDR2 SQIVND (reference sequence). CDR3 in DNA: TGTGCCAGTAGTATAGCGGGAGGACCCCCAACGAGCACAGATACGCAGTATTTT. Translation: CASSIAGGPPTSTDTQYF.

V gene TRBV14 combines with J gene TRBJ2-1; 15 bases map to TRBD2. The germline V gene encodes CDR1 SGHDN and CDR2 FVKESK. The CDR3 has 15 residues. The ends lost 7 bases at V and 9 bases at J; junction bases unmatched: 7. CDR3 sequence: CASTTGLAGGSEQFF. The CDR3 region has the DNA TGTGCCAGCACCACGGGACTAGCGGGAGGTAGTGAGCAGTTCTTC.

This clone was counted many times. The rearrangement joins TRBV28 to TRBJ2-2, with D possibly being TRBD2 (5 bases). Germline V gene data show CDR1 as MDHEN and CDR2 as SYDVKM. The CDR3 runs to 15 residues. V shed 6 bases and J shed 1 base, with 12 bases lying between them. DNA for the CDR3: TGTGCCAGCAGGCCCTCTGCGGGGAACACCGGGGAGCTGTTTTTT. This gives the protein CASRPSAGNTGELFF.

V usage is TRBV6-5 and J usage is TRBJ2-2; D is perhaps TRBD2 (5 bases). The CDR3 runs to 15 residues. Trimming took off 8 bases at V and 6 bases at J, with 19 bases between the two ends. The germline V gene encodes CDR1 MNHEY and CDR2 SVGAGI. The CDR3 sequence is CASGKDLRVPGELFF. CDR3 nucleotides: TGTGCCAGCGGCAAGGATTTGAGGGTTCCCGGGGAGCTGTTTTTT.

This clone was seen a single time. DNA for the CDR3: TGTGCCAGCTCACCACGGGATACCGGGACAGGGTCCTCCGAGCTGTTTTTT. Its protein is CASSPRDTGTGSSELFF. The chain couples TRBV18 to TRBJ2-2; 9 bases are a match to TRBD1. Per the germline V gene, CDR1 is KGHSH and CDR2 is LQKENI. The CDR3 spans 17 residues. Trimming removed 1 base from V and 11 bases from J; junction bases left unmatched: 14.

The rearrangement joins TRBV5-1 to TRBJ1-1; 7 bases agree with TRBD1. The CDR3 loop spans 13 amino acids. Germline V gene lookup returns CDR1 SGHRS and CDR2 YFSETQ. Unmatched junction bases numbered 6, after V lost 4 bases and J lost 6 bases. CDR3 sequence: CASSMGTAPEAFF. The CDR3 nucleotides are TGCGCCAGCAGCATGGGGACAGCCCCTGAAGCTTTCTTT.

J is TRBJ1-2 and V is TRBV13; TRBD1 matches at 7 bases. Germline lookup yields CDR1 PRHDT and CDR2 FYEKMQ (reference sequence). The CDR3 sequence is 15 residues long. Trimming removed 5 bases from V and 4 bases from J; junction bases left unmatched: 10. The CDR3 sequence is CASSPLDRPGYGYTF. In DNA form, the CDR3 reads TGTGCCAGCAGCCCACTGGACAGGCCAGGCTATGGCTACACCTTC.

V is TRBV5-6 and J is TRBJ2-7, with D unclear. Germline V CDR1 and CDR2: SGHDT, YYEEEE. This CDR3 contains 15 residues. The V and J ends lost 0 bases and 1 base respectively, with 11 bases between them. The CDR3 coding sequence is TGTGCCAGCAGCTTGGAACGAAGTCGGTCCTACGAGCAGTACTTC. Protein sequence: CASSLERSRSYEQYF.

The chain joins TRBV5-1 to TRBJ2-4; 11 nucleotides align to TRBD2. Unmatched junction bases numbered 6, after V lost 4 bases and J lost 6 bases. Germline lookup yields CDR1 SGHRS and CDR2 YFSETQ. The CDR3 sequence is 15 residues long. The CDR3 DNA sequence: TGCGCCAGCAGCCAAACTAGCGGGGGTGTAAACATTCAGTACTTC. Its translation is CASSQTSGGVNIQYF.

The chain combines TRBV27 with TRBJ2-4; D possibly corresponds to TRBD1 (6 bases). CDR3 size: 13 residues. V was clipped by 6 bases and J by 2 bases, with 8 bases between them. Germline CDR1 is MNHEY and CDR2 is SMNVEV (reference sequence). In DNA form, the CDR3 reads TGTGCCAGCAGAGGACAGACCAAAAACATTCAGTACTTC. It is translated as CASRGQTKNIQYF.

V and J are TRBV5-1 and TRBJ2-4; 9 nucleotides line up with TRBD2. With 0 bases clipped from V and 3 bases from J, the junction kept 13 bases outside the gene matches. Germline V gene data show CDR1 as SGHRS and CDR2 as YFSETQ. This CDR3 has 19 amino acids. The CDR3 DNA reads TGCGCCAGCAGCTTGGCCCTAGCGGGGACGTCTGATGGCAAAAACATTCAGTACTTC. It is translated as CASSLALAGTSDGKNIQYF.

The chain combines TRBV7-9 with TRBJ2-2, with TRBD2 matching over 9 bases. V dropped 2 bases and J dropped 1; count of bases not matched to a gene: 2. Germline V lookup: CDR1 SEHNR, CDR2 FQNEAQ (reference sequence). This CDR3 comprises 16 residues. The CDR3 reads CASSLLLAGNTGELFF. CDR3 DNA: TGTGCCAGCAGCTTATTACTAGCGGGGAACACCGGGGAGCTGTTTTTT.

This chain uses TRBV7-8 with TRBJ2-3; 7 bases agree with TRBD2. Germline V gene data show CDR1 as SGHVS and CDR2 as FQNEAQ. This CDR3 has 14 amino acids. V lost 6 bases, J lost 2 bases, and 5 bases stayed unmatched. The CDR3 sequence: CASRGGYATDTQYF. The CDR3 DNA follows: TGTGCCAGCAGGGGGGGGTACGCCACAGATACGCAGTATTTT.

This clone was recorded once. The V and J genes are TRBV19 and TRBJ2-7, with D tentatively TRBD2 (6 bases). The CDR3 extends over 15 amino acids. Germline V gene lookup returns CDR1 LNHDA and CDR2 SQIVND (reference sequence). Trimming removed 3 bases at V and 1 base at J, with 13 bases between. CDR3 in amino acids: CASSILAGPSYEQYF. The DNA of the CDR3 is TGTGCCAGTAGTATCCTTGCGGGGCCATCCTACGAGCAGTACTTC. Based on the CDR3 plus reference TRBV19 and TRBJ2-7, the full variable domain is DGGITQSPKYLFRKEGQNVTLSCEQNLNHDAMYWYRQDPGQGLRLIYYSQIVNDFQKGDIAEGYSVSREKKESFPLTVTSAQKNPTAFYLCASSILAGPSYEQYFGPGTRLTVT.

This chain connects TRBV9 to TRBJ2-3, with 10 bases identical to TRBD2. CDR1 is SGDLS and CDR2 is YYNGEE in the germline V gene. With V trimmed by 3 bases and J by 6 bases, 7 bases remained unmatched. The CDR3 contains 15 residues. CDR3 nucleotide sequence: TGTGCCAGCAGCGATCGCGCTAGCGGGAGTGATACGCAGTATTTT. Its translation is CASSDRASGSDTQYF.

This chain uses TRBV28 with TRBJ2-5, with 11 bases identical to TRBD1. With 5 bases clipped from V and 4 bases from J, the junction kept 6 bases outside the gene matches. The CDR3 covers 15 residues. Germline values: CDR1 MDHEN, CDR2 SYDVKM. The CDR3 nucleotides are TGTGCCAGCAGTCCACGGACAGGGGGCTTAGAGACCCAGTACTTC. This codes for CASSPRTGGLETQYF.

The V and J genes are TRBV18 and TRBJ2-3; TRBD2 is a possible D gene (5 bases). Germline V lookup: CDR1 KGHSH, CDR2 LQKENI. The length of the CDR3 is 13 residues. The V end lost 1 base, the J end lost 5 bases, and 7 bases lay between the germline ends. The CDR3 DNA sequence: TGTGCCAGCTCACCACATCGGGAAGATACGCAGTATTTT. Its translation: CASSPHREDTQYF.

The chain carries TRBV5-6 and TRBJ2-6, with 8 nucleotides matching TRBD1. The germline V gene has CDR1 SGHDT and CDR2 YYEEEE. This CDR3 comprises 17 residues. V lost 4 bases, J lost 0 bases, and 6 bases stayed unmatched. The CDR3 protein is CASSRNRGSSGANVLTF. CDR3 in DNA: TGTGCCAGCAGCCGAAACAGGGGGAGCTCTGGGGCCAACGTCCTGACTTTC.

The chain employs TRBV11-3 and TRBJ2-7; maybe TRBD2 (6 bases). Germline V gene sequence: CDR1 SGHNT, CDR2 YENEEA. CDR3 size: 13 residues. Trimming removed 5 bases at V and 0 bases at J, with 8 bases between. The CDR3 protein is CASSDGSSYEQYF. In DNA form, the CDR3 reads TGTGCCAGCAGCGACGGGAGCTCCTACGAGCAGTACTTC. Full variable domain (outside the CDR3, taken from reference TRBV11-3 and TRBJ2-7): EAGVVQSPRYKIIEKKQPVAFWCNPISGHNTLYWYLQNLGQGPELLIRYENEEAVDDSQLPKDRFSAERLKGVDSTLKIQPAELGDSAVYLCASSDGSSYEQYFGPGTRLTVT.

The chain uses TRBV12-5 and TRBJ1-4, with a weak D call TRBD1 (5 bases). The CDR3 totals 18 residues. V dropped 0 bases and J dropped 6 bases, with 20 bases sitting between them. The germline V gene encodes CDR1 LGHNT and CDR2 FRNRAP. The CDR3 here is CASGLVQETVAVHEKLFF. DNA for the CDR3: TGTGCTAGTGGTTTGGTACAGGAGACAGTGGCCGTCCATGAAAAACTGTTTTTT.

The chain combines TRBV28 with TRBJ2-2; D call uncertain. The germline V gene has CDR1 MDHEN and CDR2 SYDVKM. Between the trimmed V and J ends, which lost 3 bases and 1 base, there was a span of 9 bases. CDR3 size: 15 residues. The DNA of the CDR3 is TGTGCCAGCAGTTTTTACTCGGGGAACACCGGGGAGCTGTTTTTT. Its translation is CASSFYSGNTGELFF.

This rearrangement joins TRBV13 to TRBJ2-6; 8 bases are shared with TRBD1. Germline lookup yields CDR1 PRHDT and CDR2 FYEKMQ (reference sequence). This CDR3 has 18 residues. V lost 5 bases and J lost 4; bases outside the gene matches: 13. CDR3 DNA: TGTGCCAGCAGCCGAAAGACAGGGGACCCGCCCGGGGCCAACGTCCTGACTTTC. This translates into CASSRKTGDPPGANVLTF.

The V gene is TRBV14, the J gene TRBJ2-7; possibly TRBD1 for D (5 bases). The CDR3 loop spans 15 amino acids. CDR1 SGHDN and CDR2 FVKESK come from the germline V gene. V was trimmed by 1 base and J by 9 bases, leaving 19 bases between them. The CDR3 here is CASSQGPGSWQRQYF. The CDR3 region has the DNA TGTGCCAGCAGCCAAGGTCCAGGGTCATGGCAGAGGCAGTACTTC.

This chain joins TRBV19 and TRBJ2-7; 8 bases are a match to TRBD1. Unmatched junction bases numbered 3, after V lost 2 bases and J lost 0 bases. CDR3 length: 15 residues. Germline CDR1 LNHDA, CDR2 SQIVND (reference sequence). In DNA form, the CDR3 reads TGTGCCAGTAGTATATCAGGGACAGGCTCCTACGAGCAGTACTTC. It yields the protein CASSISGTGSYEQYF.

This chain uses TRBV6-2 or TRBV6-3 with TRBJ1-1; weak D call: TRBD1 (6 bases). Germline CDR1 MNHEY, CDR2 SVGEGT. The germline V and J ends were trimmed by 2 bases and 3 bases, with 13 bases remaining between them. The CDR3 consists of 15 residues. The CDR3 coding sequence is TGTGCCAGCAGTTACATCCAGGGGATGGACACTGAAGCTTTCTTT. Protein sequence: CASSYIQGMDTEAFF.

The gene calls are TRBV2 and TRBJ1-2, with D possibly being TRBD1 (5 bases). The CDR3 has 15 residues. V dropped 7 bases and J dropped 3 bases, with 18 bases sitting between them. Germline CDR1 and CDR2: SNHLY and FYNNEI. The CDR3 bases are TGTGCCAGCATACCTACAGGACCCGGAGACTATGGCTACACCTTC. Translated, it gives CASIPTGPGDYGYTF.

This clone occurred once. Here the CDR3 reads CASMPLTGNYGYTF. CDR3 coding DNA: TGTGCCAGCATGCCCCTGACAGGGAACTATGGCTACACCTTC. The genes are TRBV5-4 and TRBJ1-2, with 7 bases identical to TRBD1. After removal of 6 bases from V and 2 bases from J, the junction contained 7 bases not matched to a gene. The CDR3 runs to 14 residues. Germline V gene data show CDR1 as SGHNT and CDR2 as YYREEE (reference sequence).